Below, one T cell receptor (beta chain) is given with its context. Which antigen it targets is not known. No clone much larger than this one lies a single base away; base qualities are absent. The data were taken from a study of T cells in tumors after PD-1 blockade (dated by TCRdb to about 2019). Notes on the research overall: Patients with prior checkpoint blockade, systemic immunosuppressant use, or recent radiotherapy or other anti-cancer therapy within 4 weeks were excluded. An average of 113,528 TCR templates (range roughly 23,000-257,772) and around 36,000 unique clonotypes was obtained for peripheral blood samples. Clinical response was assessed using RECIST version 1.1. Paired single-cell RNA and TCR sequencing was done in the study on site-matched tumors from patients with BCC or SCC, both before and after anti-PD-1 therapy. Bulk TCR sequencing was performed on approximately eleven peripheral blood samples from a handful of patients to compare blood and tumor clonotypes. Pembrolizumab 200 mg every 3 weeks or cemiplimab 350 mg every 2 weeks was administered to patients. Some patients also continued taking vismodegib 150 mg daily during anti-PD-1 treatment. Overall study results and their limits: Around two fifths of tumor TCR clonotypes were detected in blood, and some novel exhausted tumor clones were observed in pre-treatment blood, which was taken as suggesting peripheral recruitment. The source of novel T cell clones was not identified and could include lymphoid organs or rare unexpanded clones within the tumor or its periphery.

CDR1 and CDR2 were assigned from the germline V gene (reference sequence) as SEHNR and FQNEAQ. The CDR3 starts with the cysteine, ends with the phenylalanine, and has 17 residues. Only CDR3 DNA is held: 51 bases, read in frame from base 1. For this chain, trimming is 4 bases at the V end and 5 bases at the J end, and the number of junction bases without a gene match is 13. Deep TCRbeta sequencing was performed with the immunoSEQ platform. As for the authors' bioinformatics: Only productive rearrangements were exported from the immunoSEQ Analyzer for downstream analysis. T cell phenotypes were assigned to bulk TCRbeta clonotypes by matching the clonotypes to single-cell RNA+TCR-seq clones with the same TCRbeta sequence. Tumor enrichment of a clone was calculated by dividing the clone's tumor frequency by the clone's PBMC frequency, both taken from bulk TCR sequencing. TCRs were sorted with GLIPH into specificity groups, meaning clusters of distinct TCRs that share CDR3 motifs and likely recognize common antigens. TCRdb took this table from immuneACCESS and kept in-frame rearrangements with V and J called. Such tables lack part of the clones; where checked against another copy, unresolved V genes explain under half of the gap, and the rest is unexplained. The V and J calls and the clone size are those of that table, but D and trimming were determined from the DNA. For this sample there are around 60,000 clones; roughly 78% appear just once. The ten largest clones capture 13% of the sample.

The sample's time point label, decoded: before anti-PD-1 therapy. For bulk TCRbeta sequencing, genomic DNA was extracted from tumor biopsies or peripheral blood, and input amounts ranged from about 616 ng to 6,500 ng. Histologically proven advanced or metastatic basal or squamous cell carcinoma was present in all patients, all of whom were poor candidates for surgical resection. The basal cell carcinoma cohort was made up of roughly eleven patients, and bulk tumor TCR sequencing was performed for seven or eight of these patients. The chain was built from TRBV7-9 and TRBJ2-1; TRBD2 fits 8 bases in the junction. Here the sequenced sample was PBMCs, taken before anti-PD-1 treatment. The sequence came from a human donor with basal cell carcinoma. The base sequence is TGTGCCAGCAGCTCGAGGGGGGGACTAGAGGGCCACAATGAGCAGTTCTTC. This is translated as CASSSRGGLEGHNEQFF.